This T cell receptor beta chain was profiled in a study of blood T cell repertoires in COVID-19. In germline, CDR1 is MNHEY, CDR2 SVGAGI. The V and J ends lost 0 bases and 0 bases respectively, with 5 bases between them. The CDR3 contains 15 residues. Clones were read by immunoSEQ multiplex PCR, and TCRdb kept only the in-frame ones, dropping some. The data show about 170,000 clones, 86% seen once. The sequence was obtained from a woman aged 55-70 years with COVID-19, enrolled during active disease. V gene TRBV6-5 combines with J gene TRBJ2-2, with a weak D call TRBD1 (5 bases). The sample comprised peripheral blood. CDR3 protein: CASSYSGANTGELFF. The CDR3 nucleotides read TGTGCCAGCAGTTACTCAGGGGCGAACACCGGGGAGCTGTTTTTT.